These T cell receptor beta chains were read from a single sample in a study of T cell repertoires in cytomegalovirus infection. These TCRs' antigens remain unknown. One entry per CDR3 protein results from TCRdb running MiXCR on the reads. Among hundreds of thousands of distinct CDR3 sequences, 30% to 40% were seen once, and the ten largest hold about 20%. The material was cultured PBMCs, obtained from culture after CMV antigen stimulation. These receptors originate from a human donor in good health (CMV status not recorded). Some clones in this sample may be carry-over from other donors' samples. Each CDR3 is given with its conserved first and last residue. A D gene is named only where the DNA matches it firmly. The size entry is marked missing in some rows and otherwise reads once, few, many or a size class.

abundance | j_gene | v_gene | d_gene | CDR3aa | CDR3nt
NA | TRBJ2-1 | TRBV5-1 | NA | CASSLWGDGSYNEQFF | TGCGCCAGCAGCTTGTGGGGCGACGGTTCCTACAATGAGCAGTTCTTC
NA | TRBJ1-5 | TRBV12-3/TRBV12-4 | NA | CASSFQVPGNQPQHF | TGTGCCAGCAGTTTTCAGGTGCCTGGCAATCAGCCCCAGCATTTT
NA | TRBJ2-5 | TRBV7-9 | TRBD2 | CASSLTHNVLAGGDQETQYF | TGTGCCAGCAGCTTAACACACAACGTCTTAGCGGGAGGTGACCAAGAGACCCAGTACTTC
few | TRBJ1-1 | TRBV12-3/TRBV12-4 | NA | CASSPWQALNTEAFF | TGTGCCAGCAGCCCATGGCAGGCCCTGAACACTGAAGCTTTCTTT
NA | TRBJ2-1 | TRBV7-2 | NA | CASSLRDAAFNEQFF | TGTGCCAGCAGCTTAAGGGACGCAGCTTTCAATGAGCAGTTCTTC
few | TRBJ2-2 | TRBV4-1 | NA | CASSQATNTGELFF | TGCGCCAGCAGCCAGGCGACAAACACCGGGGAGCTGTTTTTT
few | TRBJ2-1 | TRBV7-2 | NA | CASSLLAFEQFF | TGTGCCAGCAGCTTATTAGCGTTTGAGCAGTTCTTC
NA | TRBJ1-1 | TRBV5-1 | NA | CASRFTGRTEAFF | TGCGCCAGCAGATTTACAGGGCGCACTGAAGCTTTCTTT
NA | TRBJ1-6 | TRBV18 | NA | CASSPSRDLPPLHF | TGTGCCAGCTCACCAAGTAGGGATCTCCCACCCCTCCACTTT
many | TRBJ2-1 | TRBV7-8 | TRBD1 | CASSSKPGQGYSYNEQFF | TGTGCCAGCAGCTCAAAACCGGGACAGGGCTACTCCTACAATGAGCAGTTCTTC
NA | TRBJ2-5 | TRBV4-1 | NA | CASSQETPGRRQETQYF | TGCGCCAGCAGCCAAGAGACCCCAGGAAGACGGCAAGAGACCCAGTACTTC
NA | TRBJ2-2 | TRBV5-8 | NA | CASSLVGGIPTGELFF | TGTGCCAGCAGCTTGGTTGGAGGAATCCCGACCGGGGAGCTGTTTTTT
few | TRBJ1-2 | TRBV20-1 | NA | CSAVGSGGYGYTF | TGCAGTGCTGTCGGGTCAGGAGGCTATGGCTACACCTTC
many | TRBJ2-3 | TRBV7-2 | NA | CASSLAAQGTDTQYF | TGTGCCAGCAGCTTAGCCGCTCAGGGAACAGATACGCAGTATTTT
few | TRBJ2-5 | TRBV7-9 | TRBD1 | CASNPAGQGETQYF | TGTGCCAGCAACCCAGCGGGACAGGGAGAGACCCAGTACTTC
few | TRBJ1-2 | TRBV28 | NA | CASSLIGGSGYGYTF | TGTGCCAGCAGTTTAATTGGGGGTTCGGGCTATGGCTACACCTTC
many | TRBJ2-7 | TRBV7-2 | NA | CASSSRGRSYEQYF | TGTGCCAGCAGCTCCAGGGGGAGGTCCTACGAGCAGTACTTC
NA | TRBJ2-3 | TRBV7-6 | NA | CASTRFGAEDTQYF | TGTGCCAGCACCAGGTTCGGGGCCGAAGATACGCAGTATTTT
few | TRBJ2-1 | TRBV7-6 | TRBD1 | CASSARQGANEQFF | TGTGCCAGCAGCGCGAGACAGGGGGCCAATGAGCAGTTCTTC
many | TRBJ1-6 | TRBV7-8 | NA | CASSTRGSYNSPLHF | TGTGCCAGCAGCACCCGGGGCTCCTATAATTCACCCCTCCACTTT
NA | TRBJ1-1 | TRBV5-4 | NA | CASSPTPLGNTEAFF | TGTGCCAGCAGCCCGACACCCCTCGGGAACACTGAAGCTTTCTTT
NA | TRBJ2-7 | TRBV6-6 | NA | CASSYSNLGGEQYF | TGTGCCAGCAGTTACTCGAATTTGGGGGGCGAGCAGTACTTC
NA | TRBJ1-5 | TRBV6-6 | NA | CASSPRLDNQPQHF | TGTGCCAGCAGTCCCCGACTCGATAATCAGCCCCAGCATTTT
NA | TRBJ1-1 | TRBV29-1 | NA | CSAADLMNTEAFF | TGCAGCGCCGCCGACCTCATGAACACTGAAGCTTTCTTT
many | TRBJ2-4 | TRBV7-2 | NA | CASTPVRPSDTLAKNIQYF | TGTGCCAGCACTCCGGTGAGGCCATCCGACACACTAGCCAAAAACATTCAGTACTTC
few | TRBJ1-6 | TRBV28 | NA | CASINNRGENSPLHF | TGTGCCAGCATCAATAACCGGGGCGAAAATTCACCCCTCCACTTT
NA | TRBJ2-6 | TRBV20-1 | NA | CSARDTGSSGANVLTF | TGCAGTGCTAGAGACACAGGGTCCTCTGGGGCCAACGTCCTGACTTTC
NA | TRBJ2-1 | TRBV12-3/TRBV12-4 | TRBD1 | CASSSRSGTGVPYNEQFF | TGTGCCAGCAGTTCCAGGAGCGGGACAGGGGTTCCCTACAATGAGCAGTTCTTC
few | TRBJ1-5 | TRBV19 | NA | CASSTQSPLGNQPQHF | TGTGCCAGTAGTACCCAGTCTCCTCTAGGGAATCAGCCCCAGCATTTT
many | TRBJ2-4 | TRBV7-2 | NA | CASSPRPGTGIQYF | TGTGCCAGCAGCCCTCGTCCCGGGACCGGCATTCAGTACTTC
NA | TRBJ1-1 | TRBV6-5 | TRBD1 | CASSYSRGHGTEAFF | TGTGCCAGCAGTTACTCTAGGGGGCATGGTACTGAAGCTTTCTTT
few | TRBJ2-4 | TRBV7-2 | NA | CASSPMEKAKNIQYF | TGTGCCAGCAGCCCCATGGAGAAGGCCAAAAACATTCAGTACTTC
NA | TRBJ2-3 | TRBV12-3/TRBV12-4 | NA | CASGTAANTQYF | TGTGCCAGCGGAACTGCGGCTAATACGCAGTATTTT
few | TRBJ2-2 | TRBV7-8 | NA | CASSSLPPNTGELFF | TGTGCCAGCAGCTCCCTCCCCCCGAACACCGGGGAGCTGTTTTTT
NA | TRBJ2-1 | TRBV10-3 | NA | CAITNGPKLEQFF | TGTGCCATCACTAACGGCCCCAAATTAGAGCAGTTCTTC
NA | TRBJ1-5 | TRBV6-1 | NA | CASSPNGGQPQHF | TGTGCCAGCAGCCCCAATGGGGGTCAGCCCCAGCATTTT
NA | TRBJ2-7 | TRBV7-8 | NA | CASTLTLWGPYEQYF | TGTGCCAGCACCCTAACCCTCTGGGGTCCCTACGAGCAGTACTTC
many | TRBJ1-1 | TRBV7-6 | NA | CASSFPGVNTEAFF | TGTGCCAGCAGCTTTCCCGGGGTAAACACTGAAGCTTTCTTT
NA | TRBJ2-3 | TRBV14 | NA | CASSQDLGITSTDTQYF | TGTGCCAGCAGCCAAGATCTCGGGATCACTAGCACAGATACGCAGTATTTT
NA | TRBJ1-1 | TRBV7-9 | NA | CASSPKRARTTEAFF | TGTGCCAGCAGCCCAAAACGGGCCCGTACGACTGAAGCTTTCTTT
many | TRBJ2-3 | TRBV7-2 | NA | CASSSADTQYF | TGTGCCAGCAGCTCCGCAGATACGCAGTATTTT
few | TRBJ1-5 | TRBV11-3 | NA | CASSLGGLLWLSIAWPQHF | TGTGCCAGCAGCTTAGGAGGCCTCCTCTGGTTATCTATAGCCTGGCCCCAGCATTTT
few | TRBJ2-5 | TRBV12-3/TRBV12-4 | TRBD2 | CASSLAGGSQETQYF | TGTGCCAGCAGTTTGGCGGGGGGAAGCCAAGAGACCCAGTACTTC
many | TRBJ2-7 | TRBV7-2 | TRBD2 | CASSLEGVPVLAPPYYEQYF | TGTGCCAGCAGCTTAGAAGGGGTTCCGGTACTAGCGCCACCCTACTACGAGCAGTACTTC
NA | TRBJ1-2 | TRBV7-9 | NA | CASSFPGANLYGYTF | TGTGCCAGCAGCTTCCCAGGGGCAAATTTATATGGCTACACCTTC
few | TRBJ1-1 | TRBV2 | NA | CASSDNLNTEAFF | TGTGCCAGCAGTGATAATCTGAACACTGAAGCTTTCTTT
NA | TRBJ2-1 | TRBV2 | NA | CASSVLGNTYNEQFF | TGTGCCAGCTCGGTTTTGGGCAACACTTACAATGAGCAGTTCTTC
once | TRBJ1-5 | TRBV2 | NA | CASSEEGTSGPQHF | TGTGCCAGCAGTGAAGAGGGTACATCCGGCCCCCAGCATTTT
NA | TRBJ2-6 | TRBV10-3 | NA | CAISVGGGGANVLTF | TGTGCCATCAGTGTGGGGGGTGGTGGGGCCAACGTCCTGACTTTC
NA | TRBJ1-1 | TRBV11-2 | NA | CASSLGRGAGMNTEAFF | TGTGCCAGCAGCTTAGGACGGGGAGCTGGCATGAACACTGAAGCTTTCTTT
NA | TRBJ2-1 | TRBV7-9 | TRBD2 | CASSLGSGRWIEQFF | TGTGCCAGCAGCTTAGGTAGCGGGAGATGGATTGAGCAGTTCTTC
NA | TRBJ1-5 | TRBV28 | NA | CASSPTRQKRQPQHF | TGTGCCAGCAGTCCTACCCGACAGAAGCGTCAGCCCCAGCATTTT
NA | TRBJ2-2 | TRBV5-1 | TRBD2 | CASNGGLAGTRTGELFF | TGCGCCAGCAACGGAGGACTAGCGGGGACGAGGACCGGGGAGCTGTTTTTT
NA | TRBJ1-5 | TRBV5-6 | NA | CASSLAGVANQPQHF | TGTGCCAGCAGCTTGGCCGGGGTGGCCAATCAGCCCCAGCATTTT